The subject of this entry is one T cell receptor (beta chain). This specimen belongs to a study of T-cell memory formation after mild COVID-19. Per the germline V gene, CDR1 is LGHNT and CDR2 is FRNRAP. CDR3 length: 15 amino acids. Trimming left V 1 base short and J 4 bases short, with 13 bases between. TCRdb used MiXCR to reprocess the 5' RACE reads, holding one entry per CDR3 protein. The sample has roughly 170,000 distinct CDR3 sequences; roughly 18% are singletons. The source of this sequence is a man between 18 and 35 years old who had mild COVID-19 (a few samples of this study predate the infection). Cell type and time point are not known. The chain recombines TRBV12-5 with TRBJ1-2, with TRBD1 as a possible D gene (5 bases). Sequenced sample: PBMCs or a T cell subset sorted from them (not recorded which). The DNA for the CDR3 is TGTGCTAGTGGTTTGGGCCGAAGGGACCCCTATGGCTACACCTTC. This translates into CASGLGRRDPYGYTF.